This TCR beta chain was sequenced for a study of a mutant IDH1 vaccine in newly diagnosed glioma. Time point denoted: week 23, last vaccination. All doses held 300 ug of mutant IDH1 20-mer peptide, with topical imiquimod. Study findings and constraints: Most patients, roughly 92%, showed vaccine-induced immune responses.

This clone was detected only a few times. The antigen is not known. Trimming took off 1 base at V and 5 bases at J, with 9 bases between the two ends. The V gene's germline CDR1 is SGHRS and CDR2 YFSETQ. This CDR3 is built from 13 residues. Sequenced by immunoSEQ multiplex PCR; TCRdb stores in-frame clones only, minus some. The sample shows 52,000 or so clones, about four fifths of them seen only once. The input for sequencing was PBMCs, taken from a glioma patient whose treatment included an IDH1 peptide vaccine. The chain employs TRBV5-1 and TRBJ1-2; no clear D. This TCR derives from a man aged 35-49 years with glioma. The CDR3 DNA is TGCGCCAGCAGCTTGAATCAGGATTATGGCTACACCTTC. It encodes CASSLNQDYGYTF.